These 8 T cell receptor beta chains were sequenced from one sample in a study of blood T cell repertoires in COVID-19. Assay: immunoSEQ multiplex PCR; the TCRdb copy retains only in-frame clones and omits some. The sample has about 140,000 clones; roughly 84% are singletons. The sequencing sample was made of peripheral blood. The origin of the receptors is a woman aged 55-70 years with acute or convalescent COVID-19.

V usage is TRBV28 and J usage is TRBJ1-5, with 7 nucleotides matching TRBD1. V dropped 2 bases and J dropped 5; count of bases not matched to a gene: 9. Germline CDR1 is MDHEN and CDR2 is SYDVKM. The CDR3 consists of 16 residues. As DNA, the CDR3 is TGTGCCAGCAGTTTAGCCGGCAGGGGGAAGGATCAGCCCCAGCATTTT. As protein: CASSLAGRGKDQPQHF.

The rearrangement links TRBV7-8 to TRBJ1-5, with 9 bases matching TRBD1. The CDR3 runs 15 residues. The V gene's germline CDR1 is SGHVS and CDR2 FQNEAQ. V lost 5 bases and J lost 4; bases outside the gene matches: 6. The CDR3 protein is CASSKTGGQNQPQHF. The CDR3 nucleotides are TGTGCCAGCAGCAAAACAGGGGGCCAAAATCAGCCCCAGCATTTT.

The chain links TRBV7-2 to TRBJ1-2; no clear D. Germline loops: CDR1 SGHTA, CDR2 FQGNSA. The ends were cut back, 5 bases at V and 10 bases at J, with 14 bases in the middle. The CDR3 spans 12 residues. The CDR3 DNA follows: TGTGCCAGCAGCCGCCCCAAGTTAGCCTACACCTTC. It translates to CASSRPKLAYTF.

With regard to this clone: One end of the junction does not line up with germline, which may come from a read error. J is TRBJ2-6 and V is TRBV5-1; TRBD1 matches 10 bases. The germline gives CDR1 SGHRS, CDR2 YFSETQ. The CDR3 consists of 20 residues. CDR3 bases: TGCGCCAGCAGCTTATTGGACAGGGGGGTTGAAACGCCTGGTGCCAACGTCCTGACTTTC. It encodes CASSLLDRGVETPGANVLTF.

The chain combines TRBV10-2 with TRBJ2-3, with 10 positions matching TRBD2. V was pared by 3 bases and J by 3 bases, with 3 bases of the junction left unmatched. Germline CDR1 is WSHSY and CDR2 is SAAADI. This CDR3 is 15 amino acids long. In DNA form, the CDR3 reads TGCGCCAGCAGTGACCCTAGCGGGGGAACAGATACGCAGTATTTT. This gives the protein CASSDPSGGTDTQYF.

V usage is TRBV4-2 and J usage is TRBJ2-7, with TRBD2 identical over 7 bases. CDR1 is LGHNA and CDR2 is YNFKEQ in the germline V gene. The junction had 4 bases not matched to a gene; V was cut back by 4 bases and J by 1 base. CDR3 length equals 14 residues. The CDR3 DNA sequence: TGTGCCAGCAGCCCGTGGGGGGGGTCCTACGAGCAGTACTTC. Protein product: CASSPWGGSYEQYF.

This chain joins TRBV6-5 and TRBJ1-2; possibly TRBD1 for D (6 bases). This CDR3 comprises 14 residues. The V end lost 6 bases, the J end lost 8 bases, and 19 bases lay between the germline ends. The germline CDR1 and CDR2 sequences are MNHEY and SVGAGI. CDR3 loop: CASRPGTPAGGYTF. The CDR3 region has the DNA TGTGCCAGCAGGCCCGGGACACCCGCAGGAGGCTACACCTTC.

The J gene is TRBJ1-1, the V gene TRBV4-3, with no clear D. Germline-derived CDR1 and CDR2 are LGHNA and YSLEER. The CDR3 is 12 amino acids. Trimming shortened V by 1 base and J by 7 bases, and 7 bases separated the two germline ends. The CDR3 reads CASSQGGGEAFF. For the CDR3, the DNA is TGCGCCAGCAGCCAAGGCGGCGGTGAAGCTTTCTTT.